The next 17 T cell receptor beta chains were all read from a single sample in a study of CD8 T cells in Susac syndrome. The authors reverse transcribed about 0.5 to 1 ug RNA with random hexamers. MiXCR, run by TCRdb on the immunoSEQ multiplex PCR reads, gives a single entry per CDR3 protein. The top ten clones hold around 0.2% of a sample with around 150,000 distinct CDR3 sequences, roughly 94% of them seen once. Sequencing input: CD8+ T cells from PBMCs. The receptors derive from a human donor with Susac syndrome.

The J gene is TRBJ1-4, the V gene TRBV4-1; tentative D call: TRBD1 (5 bases). V gave up 2 bases and J gave up 0 bases, with 7 bases separating them. There are 15 residues in the CDR3. Germline V gene sequence: CDR1 MGHRA, CDR2 YSYEKL. CDR3 region: CASSQRGPTNEKLFF. The CDR3 DNA sequence: TGCGCCAGCAGCCAAAGGGGACCAACTAATGAAAAACTGTTTTTT.

The chain couples TRBV9 to TRBJ2-1; 7 bases line up with TRBD2. There are 16 residues in the CDR3. V gave up 7 bases and J gave up 5 bases; unmatched junction bases: 15. The germline V gene encodes CDR1 SGDLS and CDR2 YYNGEE. The CDR3 loop reads CASRGTTGTANNEQFF. CDR3 nucleotide sequence: TGTGCCAGCCGGGGGACTACCGGGACGGCTAACAATGAGCAGTTCTTC.

The rearrangement uses TRBV30 and TRBJ2-1, with D perhaps being TRBD1 or TRBD2 (5 bases each). This CDR3 is built from 14 residues. From germline, CDR1 is GTSNPN and CDR2 SVGIG (reference sequence). Trimming removed 4 bases from V and 8 bases from J, with 18 bases in between. The CDR3 nucleotides read TGTGCCTGGATAATTCCGGGACCCCAGGATGAGCAGTTCTTC. Residues: CAWIIPGPQDEQFF.

The V and J genes are TRBV28 and TRBJ1-5; D is possibly TRBD1 (6 bases). CDR3 length: 15 amino acids. Germline V lookup: CDR1 MDHEN, CDR2 SYDVKM. Trimming stripped 7 bases from V and 0 bases from J, with 13 bases between. CDR3 nucleotides: TGTGCCAGCATTTGGGGGCTGGATAGCAATCAGCCCCAGCATTTT. As protein: CASIWGLDSNQPQHF.

J is TRBJ2-1 and V is TRBV7-6; 10 positions match TRBD2. CDR1 and CDR2 (germline): SGHVS, FNYEAQ. The CDR3 runs 15 residues. V was pared by 3 bases and J by 6 bases, with 5 bases of the junction left unmatched. CDR3 nucleotides: TGTGCCAGCAGCTTTGCTAGCGGGAGCCTCAATGAGCAGTTCTTC. Its protein product is CASSFASGSLNEQFF. The whole variable domain, remainder taken from reference TRBV7-6 and TRBJ2-1, is GAGVSQSPRYKVTKRGQDVALRCDPISGHVSLYWYRQALGQGPEFLTYFNYEAQQDKSGLPNDRFSAERPEGSISTLTIQRTEQRDSAMYRCASSFASGSLNEQFFGPGTRLTVL.

The chain couples TRBV29-1 to TRBJ2-7; possible D gene TRBD1, 6 bases. With 3 bases removed from V and 3 bases from J, the gap between germline ends came to 15 bases. The CDR3 runs 14 residues. Germline CDR1 is SQVTM and CDR2 is ANQGSEA. CDR3 amino acids: CSVEQPGHNYEQYF. Written as DNA, the CDR3 is TGCAGCGTTGAGCAGCCGGGACATAACTACGAGCAGTACTTC.

The V and J genes are TRBV12-3 or TRBV12-4 and TRBJ2-5; D unclear. With 5 bases removed from V and 7 bases from J, the gap between germline ends came to 14 bases. The CDR3 extends over 13 amino acids. The CDR3 DNA reads as TGTGCCAGCAGTCTCGACCCGCTCGGGACCCAGTACTTC. Protein: CASSLDPLGTQYF.

This clonotype was seen a single time. The chain uses TRBV9 and TRBJ2-5; 7 positions match TRBD1. The germline V gene encodes CDR1 SGDLS and CDR2 YYNGEE. V dropped 4 bases and J dropped 1; count of bases not matched to a gene: 4. This CDR3 contains 14 residues. CDR3 coding DNA: TGTGCCAGCAGCACTTGGACAGGCCAAGAGACCCAGTACTTC. This encodes CASSTWTGQETQYF.

The chain combines TRBV2 with TRBJ2-1, with TRBD1 matching over 8 bases. The germline CDR1 and CDR2 sequences are SNHLY and FYNNEI. V shed 7 bases, J shed 0 bases, and the junction held 5 bases outside the gene matches. This CDR3 spans 15 amino acids. CDR3 protein: CASTPGQDSYNEQFF. CDR3 nucleotide sequence: TGTGCCAGCACACCGGGACAGGACTCCTACAATGAGCAGTTCTTC.

This clonotype was counted once. The J gene is TRBJ1-2, the V gene TRBV21-1; no check of the table's D call, TRBD1, against the DNA was made. TRBV21-1 is labeled a pseudogene. The CDR3 spans 18 residues. CDR3 loop: CASSTFPDRPKLMSGYTF. The CDR3 nucleotides are TGTGCCAGCAGCACTTTCCCCGACAGGCCGAAGCTCATGAGTGGCTACACCTTC.

The chain joins TRBV6-1 to TRBJ2-7; TRBD1 aligns across 8 bases. The ends lost 7 bases at V and 6 bases at J; junction bases unmatched: 5. Germline V gene sequence: CDR1 MNHNS, CDR2 SASEGT. The CDR3 covers 12 residues. CDR3 nucleotides: TGTGCCAGCAACAGGGGGGAGCCCGAGCAGTACTTC. Protein sequence: CASNRGEPEQYF.

The chain carries TRBV13 and TRBJ1-2, with 8 bases fitting TRBD1. Unmatched junction bases numbered 6, after V lost 3 bases and J lost 6 bases. The CDR3 length is 14 residues. From germline, CDR1 is PRHDT and CDR2 FYEKMQ (reference sequence). CDR3 loop: CASSFGTGVDGYTF. The CDR3, as DNA: TGTGCCAGCAGCTTCGGGACAGGCGTGGATGGCTACACCTTC.

V gene TRBV9 combines with J gene TRBJ2-2; D might be TRBD1 or TRBD2, each matching 5 bases. Germline V gives CDR1 SGDLS, CDR2 YYNGEE. The CDR3 has 16 residues. Deletions cut 2 bases from V and 2 bases from J, with 13 bases between. CDR3 sequence: CASSVARDGNTGELFF. Here the CDR3 DNA reads TGTGCCAGCAGCGTGGCCCGGGACGGCAACACCGGGGAGCTGTTTTTT.

The chain carries TRBV14 and TRBJ1-2, with D perhaps matching TRBD1 (6 bases). Germline CDR1 is SGHDN and CDR2 is FVKESK. V gave up 6 bases and J gave up 2 bases, with 10 bases separating them. The CDR3 covers 13 residues. CDR3 nucleotides: TGTGCCAGCAGTCCTGGGACAAACTATGGCTACACCTTC. Translation gives CASSPGTNYGYTF.

This chain links TRBV5-6 with TRBJ1-2; tentatively, D is TRBD1 (5 bases). Germline CDR1 SGHDT, CDR2 YYEEEE. Trimming stripped 0 bases from V and 4 bases from J, with 10 bases between. The CDR3 contains 14 residues. CDR3 sequence (DNA): TGTGCCAGCAGCTTGGTTTCGACAGCCTATGGCTACACCTTC. It codes for CASSLVSTAYGYTF.

The chain recombines TRBV6-1 with TRBJ1-5; D may be TRBD1 (6 bases). Germline V gene lookup returns CDR1 MNHNS and CDR2 SASEGT. The V end lost 6 bases, the J end lost 0 bases, and 21 bases lay between the germline ends. The CDR3 has 18 amino acids. CDR3 amino acids: CASSSLTWGGDSNQPQHF. CDR3 sequence (DNA): TGTGCCAGCAGCTCCCTGACCTGGGGGGGCGATAGCAATCAGCCCCAGCATTTT.

The rearrangement joins TRBV20-1 to TRBJ2-1; 9 positions agree with TRBD1. The CDR3 is made up of 14 amino acids. The V gene's germline CDR1 is DFQATT and CDR2 SNEGSKA (reference sequence). V trimming: 6 bases; J trimming: 3 bases; junction bases outside the gene matches: 6. CDR3 loop: CSAPGTGRYNEQFF. The CDR3 bases are TGCAGTGCCCCCGGGACAGGGCGCTACAATGAGCAGTTCTTC.